This entry is about one T cell receptor (beta chain). This clone was recorded a few times. Its antigen specificity is not known. One base away there is no much larger clone; base qualities are not given. The germline V gene provides CDR1 SGHAT and CDR2 FQNNGV. The CDR3 sequence holds 17 residues, the cysteine and phenylalanine included. Just the 51-base CDR3 DNA is kept, in frame starting at base 1. V ends up 0 bases short and J 3 bases short, with an unmatched junction base count of 5. The sample comes from a study of blood T cell repertoires in COVID-19 (dated by TCRdb to 2018 to 2021). In the study overall: Samples from collaborators originated in the United States, Italy and Spain and spanned both the acute and convalescent phases of COVID-19. Deeply sampled blood TCRbeta repertoires from subjects exposed to, actively infected with, or recovered from COVID-19 were included in the dataset. Where HLA class I and class II types were available, the types were taken from metadata supplied by the sample provider, not from assay-based typing. The material from the prospective study consisted of cDNA or gDNA derived from T cells, B-cell-depleted T cells, or PBMCs. The repertoires were released in a freely available public database intended as a resource for research on the immune response to SARS-CoV-2. The samples were drawn from two sources: the first 160 participants of the ongoing ImmuneRACE study, and 1,200 or so subjects contributed by 6 global collaborators. The sample metadata nearly always contained a de-identified subject ID, COVID-19 status, age in years and sex.

Study-wide findings and limitations: The quantity of clinical and demographic metadata differed by source and by participant and was supplied without curation.

Each collaborating institution followed its own protocols to collect whole blood in K2EDTA tubes. For TCRbeta analysis, collaborators shipped samples as frozen whole blood, isolated PBMCs, or DNA extracted from either of those sample types. TCRbeta CDR3 regions were amplified from genomic DNA using the immunoSEQ Assay, a bias-controlled multiplex PCR. As for the authors' bioinformatics: The number of nucleated cells in each sample was estimated by amplification of reference gene primers within the assay. To quantify the absolute abundance of each unique TCRbeta CDR3 rearrangement, sequence reads were collapsed and filtered. For each sample, productive Simpson clonality was calculated as the square root of Simpson's diversity index across productive rearrangements. What TCRdb holds here is the immuneACCESS table cut down to in-frame rearrangements. Part of the clones is not present; checked against another copy, under half of the missing clones reflect an unresolved V gene, and the others are unexplained. V and J calls and clone size are given by that table; D and trimming were obtained from the DNA. In all, the sample holds 97,000 or so clones, and 85% to 90% of those were seen once. The leading ten clones occupy 3% of the sample.

The clonotype originates from a man over 45 with active or convalescent COVID-19. The chain couples TRBV11-2 to TRBJ2-7; TRBD2 lines up with 13 middle nucleotides. The specimen sequenced was peripheral blood. The CDR3 in this case is CASSLDFTSGGVYEQYF. The DNA reads as follows: TGTGCCAGCAGCTTAGACTTTACTAGCGGGGGGGTCTACGAGCAGTACTTC.